This T cell receptor beta chain was sequenced during a study of T cells in Graves' hyperthyroidism and ophthalmopathy. Study results and limitations: Expanded thyroid clonotypes (above 0.001) were mostly also found in blood. Stable hyperthyroidism was told apart from ophthalmopathy by a model built on 13 V-J features. The model anticipated ophthalmopathy a median approximately 6.5 months pre-onset.

Researchers took RNA transcripts and amplified the TCR beta CDR3 regions from them. The TCR CDR3 first-round RT-PCR relied on the HTBI primer set. TCRdb analysed the multiplex PCR reads with MiXCR anew, one entry per CDR3 protein. This table has approximately 330,000 distinct CDR3 sequences, roughly 13% appearing once. V shed 2 bases, J shed 5 bases, and the junction held 7 bases outside the gene matches. The CDR3 sequence is 15 residues long. Germline V gives CDR1 DFQATT, CDR2 SNEGSKA (reference sequence). This clonotype was observed many times. Its antigen is unidentified. Lactation, pregnancy, other autoimmune disease or uncontrolled infection led to exclusion of patients.

This TCR was sampled from a middle-aged woman with Graves' ophthalmopathy. The sequenced sample consisted of blood. V usage is TRBV20-1 and J usage is TRBJ2-5; 11 bases match TRBD2. The CDR3 loop is CSARTGTSGLETQYF. The CDR3, as DNA: TGCAGTGCTAGAACCGGGACTAGCGGCCTTGAGACCCAGTACTTC.